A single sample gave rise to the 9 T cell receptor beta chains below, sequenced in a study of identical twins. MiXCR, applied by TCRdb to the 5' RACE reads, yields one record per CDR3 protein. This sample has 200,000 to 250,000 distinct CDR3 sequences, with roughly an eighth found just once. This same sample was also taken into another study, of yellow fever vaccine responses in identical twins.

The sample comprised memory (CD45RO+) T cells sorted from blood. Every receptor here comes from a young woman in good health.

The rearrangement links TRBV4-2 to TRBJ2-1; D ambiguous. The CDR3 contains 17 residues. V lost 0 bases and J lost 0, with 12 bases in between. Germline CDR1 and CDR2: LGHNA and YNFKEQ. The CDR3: CASSQELAPSSYNEQFF. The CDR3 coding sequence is TGTGCCAGCAGCCAAGAGTTAGCTCCAAGCTCCTACAATGAGCAGTTCTTC.

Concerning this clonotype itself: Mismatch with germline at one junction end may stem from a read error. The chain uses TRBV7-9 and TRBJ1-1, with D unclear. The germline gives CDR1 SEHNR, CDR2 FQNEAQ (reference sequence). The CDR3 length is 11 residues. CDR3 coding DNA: TGTGCCGGCAGTATGTTCACTGAAGCTTTCTTT. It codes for CAGSMFTEAFF.

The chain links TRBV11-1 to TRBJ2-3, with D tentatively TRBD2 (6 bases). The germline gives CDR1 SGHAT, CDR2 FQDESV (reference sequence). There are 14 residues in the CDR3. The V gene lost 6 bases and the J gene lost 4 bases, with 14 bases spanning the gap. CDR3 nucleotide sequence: TGTGCCAGCAGGCAGGAGGGAAGTTCAGATACGCAGTATTTT. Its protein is CASRQEGSSDTQYF. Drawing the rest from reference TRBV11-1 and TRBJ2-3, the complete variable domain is EAEVAQSPRYKITEKSQAVAFWCDPISGHATLYWYRQILGQGPELLVQFQDESVVDDSQLPKDRFSAERLKGVDSTLKIQPAELGDSAMYLCASRQEGSSDTQYFGPGTRLTVL.

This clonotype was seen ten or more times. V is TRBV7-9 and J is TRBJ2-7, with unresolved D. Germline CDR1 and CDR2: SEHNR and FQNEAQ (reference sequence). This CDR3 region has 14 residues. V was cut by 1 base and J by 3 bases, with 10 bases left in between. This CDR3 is CASSLERKGYEQYF. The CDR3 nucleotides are TGTGCCAGCAGCTTAGAAAGGAAGGGCTACGAGCAGTACTTC.

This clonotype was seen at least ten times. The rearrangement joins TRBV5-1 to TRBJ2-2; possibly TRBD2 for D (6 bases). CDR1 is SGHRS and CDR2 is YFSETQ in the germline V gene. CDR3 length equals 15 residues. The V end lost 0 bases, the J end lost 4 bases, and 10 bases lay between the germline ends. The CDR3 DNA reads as TGCGCCAGCAGCTTGGAATTGGGGGGCACCGGGGAGCTGTTTTTT. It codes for CASSLELGGTGELFF.

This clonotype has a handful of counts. This CDR3 reads CASSQTGLAGVWVNYNEQFF. The CDR3 DNA is TGTGCCAGCAGCCAAACCGGACTAGCGGGAGTCTGGGTGAACTACAATGAGCAGTTCTTC. The genes are TRBV5-6 and TRBJ2-1; 13 bases are shared with TRBD2. J gave up 3 bases and V 4 bases, and 16 bases lay outside the gene matches. The V gene's germline CDR1 is SGHDT and CDR2 YYEEEE. The CDR3 is 20 residues long.

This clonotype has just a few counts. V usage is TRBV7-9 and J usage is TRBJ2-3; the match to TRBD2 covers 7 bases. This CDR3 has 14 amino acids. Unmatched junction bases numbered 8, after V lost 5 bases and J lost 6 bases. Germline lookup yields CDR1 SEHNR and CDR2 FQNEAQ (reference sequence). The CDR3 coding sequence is TGTGCCAGCAGCCCCCTGGGGGGGATGGATACGCAGTATTTT. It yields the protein CASSPLGGMDTQYF.

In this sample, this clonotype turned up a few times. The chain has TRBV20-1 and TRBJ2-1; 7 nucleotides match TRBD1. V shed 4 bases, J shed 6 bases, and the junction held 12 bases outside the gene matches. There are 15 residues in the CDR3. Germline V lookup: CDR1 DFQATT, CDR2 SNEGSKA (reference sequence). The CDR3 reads CSAKDITTGANEQFF. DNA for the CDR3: TGCAGTGCTAAAGATATTACTACAGGGGCCAATGAGCAGTTCTTC.

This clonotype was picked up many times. In DNA form, the CDR3 reads TGCAGCGTTGAGTCGACAGAGAGCTCCTACGAGCAGTACTTC. Translating gives CSVESTESSYEQYF. This rearrangement joins TRBV29-1 to TRBJ2-7; a weak D match, TRBD1 (5 bases). Germline CDR1 SQVTM, CDR2 ANQGSEA. The CDR3 consists of 14 residues. V was trimmed by 3 bases and J by 0 bases, leaving 12 bases between them.